This T cell receptor (beta chain) is from a study of CD8 T cells in Susac syndrome (dated by TCRdb to about 2019). Broadly, across the study: Among the sequenced Susac syndrome patients, six had clinically active disease and roughly 8 were in clinical remission. CD8+ T cell repertoire clonality was compared between eleven to twelve healthy donors, approximately 14 Susac syndrome patients and approximately 15 multiple sclerosis patients. At blood withdrawal, Susac syndrome patients were either therapy-naive, taking corticosteroids (in some cases with IVIg as well), or taking IVIg alone. The study used repertoire sequencing to test whether antigen drove CD8+ T cell activation and differentiation in Susac syndrome. The full study reports these points: Roughly 15 Susac-specific public clones were identified in the total CD8+ repertoire, and roughly five Susac-specific public clones were identified in the CD8+ TEMRA repertoire. Clonal expansion was seen in Susac syndrome CD8+ repertoires, peaking in CD8+ TEMRA cells and being greater in clinically active patients than in remitting ones. The study acknowledged that relatively few individuals were included in the TCR sequencing and HLA analysis.

Turning to this clonotype: This receptor's antigen is unknown. Qualities for individual bases were not recorded, and no much larger clone is one base off.

Cut back by 2 bases and 7 bases, the V and J ends lie 17 bases apart. The CDR3 goes from the cysteine to the phenylalanine over 15 residues. Of the read, only the CDR3 DNA is kept; its 45 bases are in frame from base 1. CDR1 and CDR2 are read off the germline V gene (reference sequence) as LNHNV and YYDKDF. RNA was extracted using the RNeasy kit, and 0.5 to 1 microgram was reverse transcribed with random hexamers. The immunoSEQ multiplex PCR assay, which covers 54 Vbeta and 13 Jbeta segments, was used to amplify TCR beta CDR3 regions. To correct PCR amplification bias, a synthetic template baseline was used for both primer optimization and computational correction. The published analysis was carried out like this. Only productive sequences were kept, with reads annotated to V, D and J genes according to IMGT and analyzed in immunoSEQ Analyzer. To calculate clonality, Shannon entropy was normalized by log2 of the number of productive unique sequences and then subtracted from one. Public and private clones were assessed among the 100 most prevalent clones of each patient and control. Clones were defined as Susac-specific if absent from the healthy and MS cohorts, from 1052 published viral clones and from other ImmuneACCESS disease sequences. TCRdb took the public reads, trimmed them with fastp at Q25, ran MiXCR for clone calling and kept in-frame beta chains. Merged by CDR3 protein, the rows form single entries marked with the most common genes and DNA. The V and J calls shown here were made by TCRdb, not taken from the authors' results. This sample gives fewer than 140,000 distinct CDR3 sequences in total; around 94% of them show up just once. The top ten hold about 0.41% of the sample.

Peripheral blood CD8+ and CD4+ T cells from healthy donors, Susac syndrome patients and multiple sclerosis patients were profiled by high-throughput TCR beta sequencing. The Susac syndrome patients fulfilled recently defined diagnostic criteria for definite or probable disease. Bulk CD8+ and CD4+ T cells were purified magnetically by negative isolation, whereas CD8+ TEMRA cells were enriched by FACS. Blood was collected in EDTA tubes and processed within 24 hours, with PBMCs isolated through density gradient centrifugation. PBMCs intended for TCR sequencing were cryopreserved in liquid nitrogen and thawed later in a water bath at 37 degrees C. The sorted or isolated CD4+, CD8+ and CD8+ TEMRA cells reached a purity of at least 90%.

This receptor chain uses TRBV15 and TRBJ1-1; confidence is insufficient to name the D gene. Input material: CD8+ T cells from PBMCs. This TCR came from a human donor with Susac syndrome. DNA sequence: TGTGCCACCAGCAGAATATCAACCCTCGGATTTGAAGCTTTCTTT. The encoded protein is CATSRISTLGFEAFF.